The rows below give T cell receptor beta chains drawn from one sample of a study of T cell clonotyping in hematopoietic cell transplantation. Profiling relied on immunoSEQ multiplex PCR, and the TCRdb table lists in-frame clones only, not all of them. The sample lists fewer than 3,500 clones, approximately 60% occurring once. The specimen was peripheral blood mononuclear cells, collected 30 days after allogeneic stem cell transplant. The origin of the receptors is a female patient in her 30s who had an allogeneic stem cell transplant, so T cells may come from the graft donor. Some clones in this sample may be carry-over from other donors' samples. Both conserved end residues are part of each CDR3. Fields, in order: clone size, J gene, V gene, D gene, CDR3 DNA, CDR3 protein. The D gene is left open where the match is weak. Expanded clones are given a class, and other clones once, few, many or no size at all.

clone_size: .
j_call: TRBJ2-1
v_call: TRBV19
d_call: .
cdr3_nt: TGTGCCAGTAGCGAGGCGGAGGTGAGCTCCTACAATGAGCAGTTCTTC
cdr3_aa: CASSEAEVSSYNEQFF

clone_size: .
j_call: TRBJ1-4
v_call: TRBV5-6
d_call: TRBD1
cdr3_nt: TGTGCCAGCAGCGCGGACAGGGGAGGTGAAAAACTGTTTTTT
cdr3_aa: CASSADRGGEKLFF

clone_size: few
j_call: TRBJ2-3
v_call: TRBV2
d_call: TRBD1
cdr3_nt: TGTGCCAGCAGTGAAGGGACAGGGGGCAGAGATACGCAGTATTTT
cdr3_aa: CASSEGTGGRDTQYF

clone_size: .
j_call: TRBJ2-1
v_call: TRBV4-2
d_call: TRBD2
cdr3_nt: TGTGCCAGCAGCCGGAGCGGGGGGGCCTACAATGAGCAGTTCTTC
cdr3_aa: CASSRSGGAYNEQFF

clone_size: .
j_call: TRBJ2-7
v_call: TRBV30
d_call: TRBD1
cdr3_nt: TGTGCCTGGAGTACCACAGACAGGGGGCTTTACGAGCAGTACTTC
cdr3_aa: CAWSTTDRGLYEQYF

clone_size: large
j_call: TRBJ1-2
v_call: TRBV13
d_call: .
cdr3_nt: TGTGCCAGCAGCCCCTCCAGATATGGCTACACCTTC
cdr3_aa: CASSPSRYGYTF

clone_size: .
j_call: TRBJ1-1
v_call: TRBV29-1
d_call: .
cdr3_nt: TGCAGCGTCCGTGGGCAGGCTGGTACTGAAGCTTTCTTT
cdr3_aa: CSVRGQAGTEAFF

clone_size: once
j_call: TRBJ1-5
v_call: TRBV10-1
d_call: .
cdr3_nt: TGCGCCAGCAGTGAGGCCCCAGGTAGTCAGCCCCAGCATTTT
cdr3_aa: CASSEAPGSQPQHF

clone_size: once
j_call: TRBJ1-1
v_call: TRBV5-4
d_call: .
cdr3_nt: TGTGCCAGCAGCTTGGGCACTGAAGCTTTCTTT
cdr3_aa: CASSLGTEAFF

clone_size: few
j_call: TRBJ2-5
v_call: TRBV4-1
d_call: TRBD1
cdr3_nt: TGCGCCAGCAGCCAAACGACAGGGGAAGAGACCCAGTACTTC
cdr3_aa: CASSQTTGEETQYF

clone_size: .
j_call: TRBJ2-6
v_call: TRBV7-9
d_call: .
cdr3_nt: TGTGCCAGCCGGGACGGAAGCTCTGGGGCCAACGTCCTGACTTTC
cdr3_aa: CASRDGSSGANVLTF

clone_size: .
j_call: TRBJ2-2
v_call: TRBV4-3
d_call: .
cdr3_nt: TGCGCCAGCAGCCAAGATACGGGAGCCACCGGGGAGCTGTTTTTT
cdr3_aa: CASSQDTGATGELFF

clone_size: .
j_call: TRBJ2-1
v_call: TRBV7-9
d_call: .
cdr3_nt: TGTGCCAGCAGCTACCGATTAGGGCGCAATGAGCAGTTCTTC
cdr3_aa: CASSYRLGRNEQFF

clone_size: few
j_call: TRBJ1-2
v_call: TRBV19
d_call: .
cdr3_nt: TGTGCCAGTAGTACGACGGCTTATCCAAATCTCGGCTACACCTTC
cdr3_aa: CASSTTAYPNLGYTF

clone_size: .
j_call: TRBJ1-2
v_call: TRBV7-9
d_call: .
cdr3_nt: TGTGCCAGCAGCTTAGGTGACGGGGGGGGCTATGGCTACACCTTC
cdr3_aa: CASSLGDGGGYGYTF

clone_size: .
j_call: TRBJ1-1
v_call: TRBV5-1
d_call: .
cdr3_nt: TGCGCCAGCAGCTTGGTTGGGATCTACACTGAAGCTTTCTTT
cdr3_aa: CASSLVGIYTEAFF

clone_size: .
j_call: TRBJ2-7
v_call: TRBV7-9
d_call: .
cdr3_nt: TGTGCCAGCAGCCGTATACCGAGCTACGAGCAGTACTTC
cdr3_aa: CASSRIPSYEQYF

clone_size: .
j_call: TRBJ2-2
v_call: TRBV19
d_call: .
cdr3_nt: TGTGCCAGTAGTATAGAGACCGGGGAGCTGTTTTTT
cdr3_aa: CASSIETGELFF

clone_size: .
j_call: TRBJ2-7
v_call: TRBV5-6
d_call: TRBD1
cdr3_nt: TGTGCCAGCAGCTTGGGGACAGGGGGCTACGAGCAGTACTTC
cdr3_aa: CASSLGTGGYEQYF